This T cell receptor beta chain emerged from a study of identical twins. Per germline, CDR1 SGHTA and CDR2 FQGNSA. This CDR3 spans 11 amino acids. V was shortened by 3 bases and J by 10 bases, with 7 bases between the two germline ends. TCRdb reanalysed the 5' RACE reads using MiXCR and keeps one entry per CDR3 protein. The sample has 450,000 to 650,000 distinct CDR3 sequences, roughly 15% seen once; the top ten hold roughly 0.4%. This clonotype came up a few times. This sample was also put to use in a study of yellow fever vaccine responses in identical twins.

The chain has TRBV7-2 and TRBJ2-1; D remains unclear. The material sequenced was CD4+ T cells sorted from blood. This clonotype was obtained from a woman between 18 and 30 years old in good health. The CDR3 is CASSFSEEQFF. The CDR3 bases are TGTGCCAGCAGCTTTAGTGAAGAGCAGTTCTTC.